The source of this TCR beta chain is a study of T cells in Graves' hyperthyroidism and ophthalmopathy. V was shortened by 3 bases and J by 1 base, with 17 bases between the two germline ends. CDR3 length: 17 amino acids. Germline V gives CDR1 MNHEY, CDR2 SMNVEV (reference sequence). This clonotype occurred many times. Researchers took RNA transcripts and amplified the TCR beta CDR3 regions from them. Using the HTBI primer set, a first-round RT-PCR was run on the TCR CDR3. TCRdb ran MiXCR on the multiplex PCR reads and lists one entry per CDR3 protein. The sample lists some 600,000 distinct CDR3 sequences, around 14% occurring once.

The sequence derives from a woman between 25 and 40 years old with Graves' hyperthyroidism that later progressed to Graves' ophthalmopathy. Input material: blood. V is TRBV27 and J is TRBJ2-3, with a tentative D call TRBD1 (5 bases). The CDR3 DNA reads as TGTGCCAGCAGTTTCTTACCACAGGTTTTTGGCACAGATACGCAGTATTTT. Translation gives CASSFLPQVFGTDTQYF.